This T cell receptor (beta chain) is from a study of T cells after yellow fever vaccination. Study at large: For low cell numbers, libraries were made with SMART-Seq v4 Ultra Low Input.

The CDR3 is made up of 15 amino acids. The V and J ends lost 6 bases and 1 base respectively, with 16 bases between them. CDR1 is SGHRS and CDR2 is YFSETQ in the germline V gene. TCRdb reprocessed the 5' RACE reads with MiXCR, giving one entry per CDR3 protein. Found here are more than 300,000 distinct CDR3 sequences, roughly a tenth of them singletons; the top ten hold roughly 3%. This clonotype showed up many times. The chain combines TRBV5-1 with TRBJ1-1; D might be TRBD1 (6 bases). This TCR derives from a man aged 18 to 30 who received the YFV17D yellow fever vaccine. Source: CD4+ T cells sorted from PBMCs, taken 45 days after the yellow fever booster vaccination. This chain's CDR3 is CASTGRGNSNTEAFF. DNA for the CDR3: TGCGCCAGCACCGGCAGGGGTAATTCGAACACTGAAGCTTTCTTT.